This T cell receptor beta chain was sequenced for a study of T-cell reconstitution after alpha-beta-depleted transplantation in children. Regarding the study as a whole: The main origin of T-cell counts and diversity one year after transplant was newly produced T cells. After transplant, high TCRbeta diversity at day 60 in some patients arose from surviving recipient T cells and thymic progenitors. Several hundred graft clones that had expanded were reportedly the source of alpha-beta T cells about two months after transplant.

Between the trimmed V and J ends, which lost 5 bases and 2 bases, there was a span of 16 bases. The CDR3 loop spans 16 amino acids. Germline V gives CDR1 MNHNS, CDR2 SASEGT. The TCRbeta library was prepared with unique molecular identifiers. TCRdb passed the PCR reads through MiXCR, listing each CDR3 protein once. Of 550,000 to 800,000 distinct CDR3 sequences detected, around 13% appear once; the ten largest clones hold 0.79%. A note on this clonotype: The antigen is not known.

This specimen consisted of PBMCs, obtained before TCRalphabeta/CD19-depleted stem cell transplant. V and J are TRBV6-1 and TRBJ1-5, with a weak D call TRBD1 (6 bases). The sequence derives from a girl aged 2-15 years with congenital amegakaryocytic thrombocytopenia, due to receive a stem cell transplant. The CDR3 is CASSRGGGLGNQPQHF. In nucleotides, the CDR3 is TGTGCCAGCAGTAGGGGTGGGGGGCTCGGCAATCAGCCCCAGCATTTT.